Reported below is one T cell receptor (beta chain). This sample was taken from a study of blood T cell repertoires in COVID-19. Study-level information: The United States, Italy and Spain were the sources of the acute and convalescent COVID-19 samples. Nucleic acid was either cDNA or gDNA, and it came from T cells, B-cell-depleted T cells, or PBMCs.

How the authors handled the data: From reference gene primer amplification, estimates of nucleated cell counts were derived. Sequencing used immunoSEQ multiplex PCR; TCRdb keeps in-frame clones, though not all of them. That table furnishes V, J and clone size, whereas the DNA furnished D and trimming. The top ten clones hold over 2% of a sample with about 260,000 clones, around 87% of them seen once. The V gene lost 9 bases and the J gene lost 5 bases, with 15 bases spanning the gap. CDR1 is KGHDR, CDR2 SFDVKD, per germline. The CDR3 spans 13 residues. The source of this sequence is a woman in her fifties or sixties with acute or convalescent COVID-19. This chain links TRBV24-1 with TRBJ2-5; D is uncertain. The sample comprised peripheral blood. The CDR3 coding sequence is TGTGCCACCTCACACCCCAAGTGGGAGACCCAGTACTTC. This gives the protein CATSHPKWETQYF.